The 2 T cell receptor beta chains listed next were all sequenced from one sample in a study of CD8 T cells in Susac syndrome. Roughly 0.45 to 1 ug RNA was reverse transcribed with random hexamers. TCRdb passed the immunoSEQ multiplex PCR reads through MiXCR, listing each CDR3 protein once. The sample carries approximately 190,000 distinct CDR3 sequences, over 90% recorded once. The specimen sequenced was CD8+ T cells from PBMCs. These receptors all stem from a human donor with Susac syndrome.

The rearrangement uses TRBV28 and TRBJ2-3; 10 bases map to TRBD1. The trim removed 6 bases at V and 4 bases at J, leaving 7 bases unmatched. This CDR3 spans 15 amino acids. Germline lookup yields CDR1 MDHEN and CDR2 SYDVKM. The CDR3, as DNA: TGTGCCAGCAGACTGACAGGGGGCGCGGCAGATACGCAGTATTTT. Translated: CASRLTGGAADTQYF. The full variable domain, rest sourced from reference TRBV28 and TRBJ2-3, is DVKVTQSSRYLVKRTGEKVFLECVQDMDHENMFWYRQDPGLGLRLIYFSYDVKMKEKGDIPEGYSVSREKKERFSLILESASTNQTSMYLCASRLTGGAADTQYFGPGTRLTVL.

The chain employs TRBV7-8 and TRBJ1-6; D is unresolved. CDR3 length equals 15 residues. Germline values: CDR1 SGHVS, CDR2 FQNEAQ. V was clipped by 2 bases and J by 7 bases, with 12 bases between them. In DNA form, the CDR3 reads TGTGCCAGCAGCTTATCCATGGGGTCGAATTCACCCCTCCACTTT. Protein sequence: CASSLSMGSNSPLHF.